This is a list of T cell receptor beta chains from one sample in a study of breast tumors, draining lymph nodes, adjacent tissues. Using its own MiXCR run on the multiplex PCR reads, TCRdb lists one record per CDR3 protein. The table records fewer than 250,000 distinct CDR3 sequences, approximately 29% of them present only once. Sequenced sample: axillary lymph node tissue. The receptors here all came from a female donor with breast cancer. Some clones in this sample may be carry-over from other donors' samples. CDR3s include the opening cysteine and the closing phenylalanine or tryptophan. A D gene is named only where the DNA matches it firmly. Some rows have no size entry. The others give once, few or many, or a class for an expanded clone.

size	V	J	D	CDR3	DNA
many	TRBV7-2	TRBJ2-3	TRBD2	CASSHSGRRTDTQYF	TGTGCCAGCAGCCATAGCGGGCGTCGCACAGATACGCAGTATTTT
many	TRBV4-3	TRBJ2-7	NA	CASSQDALANEQYF	TGCGCCAGCAGCCAAGATGCCCTAGCTAACGAGCAGTACTTC
many	TRBV3-1	TRBJ2-5	TRBD2	CASSPILAGGEETQYF	TGTGCCAGCAGCCCTATACTAGCGGGAGGGGAGGAGACCCAGTACTTC
NA	TRBV7-2	TRBJ2-1	TRBD2	CASSLAAGGQYEQFF	TGTGCCAGCAGCCTAGCGGCGGGGGGGCAGTATGAGCAGTTCTTC
many	TRBV2	TRBJ1-2	NA	CATLTDNYGYTF	TGTGCCACCTTGACGGACAACTATGGCTACACCTTC
many	TRBV6-1	TRBJ2-1	NA	CSARDSLNEQFF	TGTTCAGCGCGGGACTCCCTCAATGAGCAGTTCTTC
many	TRBV7-2	TRBJ2-1	NA	CASSSRTSTMYNEQFF	TGTGCCAGCAGCTCACGGACTTCCACCATGTACAATGAGCAGTTCTTC
NA	TRBV20-1	TRBJ2-3	TRBD2	CSAQLAGHYNEQYF	TGCAGTGCCCAACTAGCGGGACACTACAATGAGCAGTATTTT
few	TRBV6-5	TRBJ1-1	TRBD1	CASSILQGGNTEAFF	TGTGCCAGCAGTATCCTACAGGGGGGAAACACTGAAGCTTTCTTT
many	TRBV2	TRBJ2-7	NA	CASSDSSLVYEQYF	TGTGCCAGCAGTGATTCTAGCCTGGTCTACGAGCAGTACTTC
many	TRBV28	TRBJ1-6	NA	CAGGTLGFGSPLHF	TGTGCCGGAGGGACCCTCGGGTTCGGTTCACCCCTCCACTTT
NA	TRBV6-6	TRBJ2-1	TRBD2	CASSYSISSSGNNEQFF	TGTGCCAGCAGTTACTCGATTTCGTCTAGCGGGAACAATGAGCAGTTCTTC
many	TRBV6-6	TRBJ2-1	TRBD2	CASSYGTSKNEQFF	TGTGCCAGCAGTTATGGGACTAGCAAGAATGAGCAGTTCTTC
many	TRBV7-8	TRBJ2-7	NA	CASSLDLYEQYF	TGTGCCAGCAGCCTGGATTTATACGAGCAGTACTTC
NA	TRBV10-2	TRBJ1-5	NA	CASMPSGRETQHF	TGCGCCAGCATGCCTAGCGGGAGAGAGACCCAGCATTTT
many	TRBV4-3	TRBJ2-1	TRBD2	CASSQDLAGSSYNEQFF	TGCGCCAGCAGCCAAGATCTAGCGGGAAGCTCCTACAATGAGCAGTTCTTC
many	TRBV20-1	TRBJ2-5	TRBD1	CSARDAGTGIETQYF	TGCAGTGCTAGAGATGCCGGGACAGGGATTGAGACCCAGTACTTC